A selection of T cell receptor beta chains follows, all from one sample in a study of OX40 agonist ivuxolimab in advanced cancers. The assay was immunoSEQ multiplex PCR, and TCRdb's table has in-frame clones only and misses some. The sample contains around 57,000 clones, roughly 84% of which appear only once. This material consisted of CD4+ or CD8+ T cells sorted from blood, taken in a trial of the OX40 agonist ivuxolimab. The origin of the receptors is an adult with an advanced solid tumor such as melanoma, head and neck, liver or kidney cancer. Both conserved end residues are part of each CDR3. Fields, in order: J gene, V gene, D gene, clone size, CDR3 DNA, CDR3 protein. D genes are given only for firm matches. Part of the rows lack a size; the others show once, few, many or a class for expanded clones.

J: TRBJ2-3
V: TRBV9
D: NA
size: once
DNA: TGTGCCAGCAGCGTGGGGCAAGATACGCAGTATTTT
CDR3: CASSVGQDTQYF

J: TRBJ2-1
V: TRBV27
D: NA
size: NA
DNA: TGTGCCAGCAGACGGGCGGAGGAGAGCTATGAGCAGTTCTTC
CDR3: CASRRAEESYEQFF

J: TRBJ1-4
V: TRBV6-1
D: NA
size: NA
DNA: TGTGCCAGCAGTGAGGGGGGCACCTATAATGAAAAACTGTTTTTT
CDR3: CASSEGGTYNEKLFF

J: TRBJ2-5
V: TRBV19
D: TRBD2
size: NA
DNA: TGTGCCAGTAGTATCGGCGGGGGGCTCGGGGGTCAAGAGACCCAGTACTTC
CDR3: CASSIGGGLGGQETQYF

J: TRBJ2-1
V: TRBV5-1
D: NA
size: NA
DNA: TGCGCCAGCAGCTTAGGGGACGGCGACGGCTACAATGAGCAGTTCTTC
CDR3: CASSLGDGDGYNEQFF

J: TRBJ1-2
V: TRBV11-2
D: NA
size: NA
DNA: TGTGCCAGCAGCCCAACAGCTAACTATGGCTACACCTTC
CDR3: CASSPTANYGYTF

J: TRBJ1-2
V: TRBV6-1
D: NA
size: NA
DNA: TGTGCCAGCAGTGAAGGCTACGGACGAACTAACTATGGCTACACCTTC
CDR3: CASSEGYGRTNYGYTF

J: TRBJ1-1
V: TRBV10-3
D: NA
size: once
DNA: TGTGCCATCAGTGAGGGAGTGGCTGAAGCTTTCTTT
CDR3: CAISEGVAEAFF

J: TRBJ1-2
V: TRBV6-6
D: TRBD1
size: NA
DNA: TGTGCCAGCCAGGACAGGGGAGAGGCTTATGGCTACACCTTC
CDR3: CASQDRGEAYGYTF

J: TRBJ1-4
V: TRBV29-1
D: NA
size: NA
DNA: TGCAGCGTTGACACCGCTACTAATGAAAAACTGTTTTTT
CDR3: CSVDTATNEKLFF

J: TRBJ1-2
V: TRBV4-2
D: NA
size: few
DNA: TGTGCCAGCAGCGTAGGACGGACAAACTATGGCTACACCTTC
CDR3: CASSVGRTNYGYTF

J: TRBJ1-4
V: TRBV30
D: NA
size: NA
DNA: TGTGCCTGGAGTCGGGGGCAGGATGAAAAACTGTTTTTT
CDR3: CAWSRGQDEKLFF

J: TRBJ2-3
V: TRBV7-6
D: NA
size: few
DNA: TGTGCCAGCAGCCCCAACCCAGGGGTACCAGATACGCAGTATTTT
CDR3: CASSPNPGVPDTQYF

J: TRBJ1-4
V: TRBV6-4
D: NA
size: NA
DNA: TGTGCCAGCAGTTACGCGGGGGACAATGAAAAACTGTTTTTT
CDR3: CASSYAGDNEKLFF

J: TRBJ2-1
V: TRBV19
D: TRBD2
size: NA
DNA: TGTGCCAGTAAGGTAGCGGGAGAGGGGGACAATGAGCAGTTCTTC
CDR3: CASKVAGEGDNEQFF

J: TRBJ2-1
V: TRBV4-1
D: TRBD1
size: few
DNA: TGCGCCAGCAGCCAGACGGGGGACAGGAGATACAATGAGCAGTTCTTC
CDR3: CASSQTGDRRYNEQFF

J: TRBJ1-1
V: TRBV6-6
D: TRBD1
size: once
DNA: TGTGCCAGCAGGGACAGGGGACTCGCTGAAGCTTTCTTT
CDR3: CASRDRGLAEAFF

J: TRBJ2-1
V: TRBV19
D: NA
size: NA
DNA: TGTGCCAGTAGTAAAAGTGCCACCCCCGTTGGTTCGTTCTTC
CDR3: CASSKSATPVGSFF

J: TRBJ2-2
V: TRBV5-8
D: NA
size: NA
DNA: TGTGCCAGCAGCTTGGGGGTCTGGGAGCTGTTTTTT
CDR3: CASSLGVWELFF

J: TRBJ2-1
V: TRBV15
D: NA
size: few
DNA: TGTGCCACCAGCAGCACCGCTTTGGAGATTGATGAGCAGTTCTTC
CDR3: CATSSTALEIDEQFF

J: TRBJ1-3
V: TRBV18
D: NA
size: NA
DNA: TGTGCCAGCTCCCTCGGGACCGACTTTCACTCTGGAAACACCATATATTTT
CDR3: CASSLGTDFHSGNTIYF

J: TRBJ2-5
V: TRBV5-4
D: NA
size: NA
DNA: TGTGCCAGCAGCCCACCGGGATCCTTACAAGAGACCCAGTACTTC
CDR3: CASSPPGSLQETQYF

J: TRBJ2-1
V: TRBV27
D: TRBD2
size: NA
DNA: TGTGCCAGCAGTTTTGGCCCCAGGGCTAGCGGGAGATTCAATGAGCAGTTCTTC
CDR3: CASSFGPRASGRFNEQFF

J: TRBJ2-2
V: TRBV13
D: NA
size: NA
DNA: TGTGCCAGCAGCCAAGCTCCCGGGGGCACCGGGGAGCTGTTTTTT
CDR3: CASSQAPGGTGELFF

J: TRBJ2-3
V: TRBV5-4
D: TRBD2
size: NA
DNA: TGTGCCAGCAGCTATAGCGGGAGTGGCACAGATACGCAGTATTTT
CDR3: CASSYSGSGTDTQYF

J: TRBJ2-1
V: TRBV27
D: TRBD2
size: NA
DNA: TGTGCCAGCAGTTTGGAGACTAGCGGGATCGGTGAGCAGTTCTTC
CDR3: CASSLETSGIGEQFF

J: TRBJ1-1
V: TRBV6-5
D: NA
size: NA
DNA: TGTGCCAGCAACAAAGGGGAGAACACTGAAGCTTTCTTT
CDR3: CASNKGENTEAFF

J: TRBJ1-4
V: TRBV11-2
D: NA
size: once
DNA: TGTGCCAGCAGTTCATATCGCAGGGCGGAACGTGAAAAACTGTTTTTT
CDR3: CASSSYRRAEREKLFF

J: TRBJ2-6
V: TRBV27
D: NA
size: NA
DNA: TGTGCCAGCAGTTTAAAAGGTCGAGGACCCGGGGCCAACGTCCTGACTTTC
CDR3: CASSLKGRGPGANVLTF

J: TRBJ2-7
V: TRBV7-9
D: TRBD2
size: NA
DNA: TGTGCCAGCAGCCGCAGCGGGACTAGCGGGAGTCTTGAGCAGTACTTC
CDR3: CASSRSGTSGSLEQYF

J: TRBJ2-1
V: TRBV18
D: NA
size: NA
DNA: TGTGCCAGCTCACGGTCCGGACAGACCTCCTACAATGAGCAGTTCTTC
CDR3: CASSRSGQTSYNEQFF

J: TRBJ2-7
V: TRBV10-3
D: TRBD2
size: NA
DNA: TGTGCCATCAGTGAGATAGCGGGAGGTTCCTACGAGCAGTACTTC
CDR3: CAISEIAGGSYEQYF

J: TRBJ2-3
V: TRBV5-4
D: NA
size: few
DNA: TGTGCCAGCAGCTTAACTAGTGGTGCAGATACGCAGTATTTT
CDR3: CASSLTSGADTQYF

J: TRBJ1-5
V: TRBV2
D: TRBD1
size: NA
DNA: TGTGCCAGCAGTGGGACAGGGAACAATCAGCCCCAGCATTTT
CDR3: CASSGTGNNQPQHF

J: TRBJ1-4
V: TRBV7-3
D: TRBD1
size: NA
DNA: TGTGCCAGCAGCGTAACAGGGGGTCCTAATGAAAAACTGTTTTTT
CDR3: CASSVTGGPNEKLFF

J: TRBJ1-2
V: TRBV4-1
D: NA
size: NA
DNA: TGCGCCAGCAGCCACTCACAGGGTTACTATGGCTACACCTTC
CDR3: CASSHSQGYYGYTF

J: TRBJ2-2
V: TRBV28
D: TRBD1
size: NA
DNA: TGTGCCAGCAGTTCCCGCATGGGACAGGGGGTAGTTGGGGAGCTGTTTTTT
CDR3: CASSSRMGQGVVGELFF

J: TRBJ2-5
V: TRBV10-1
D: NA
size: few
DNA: TGCGCCAGCAGTGAGTCTGGGGGACGCCGGGGAGAGACCCAGTACTTC
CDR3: CASSESGGRRGETQYF

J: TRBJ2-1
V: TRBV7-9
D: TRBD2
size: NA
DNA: TGTGCCAGCAATGCAGTTTACGGGACTACCTTCAATGAGCAGTTCTTC
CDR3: CASNAVYGTTFNEQFF

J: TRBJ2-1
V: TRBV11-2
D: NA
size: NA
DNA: TGTGCCAGCGGCTCGATCGACAATGAGCAGTTCTTC
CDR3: CASGSIDNEQFF

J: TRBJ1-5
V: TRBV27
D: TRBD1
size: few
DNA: TGTGCCAGCAGTTTATCGAGTCAGGGGGTTCCCAATCAGCCCCAGCATTTT
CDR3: CASSLSSQGVPNQPQHF

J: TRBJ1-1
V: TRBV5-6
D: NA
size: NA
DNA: TGTGCCAGCAGCCGAATTATGAACACTGAAGCTTTCTTT
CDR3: CASSRIMNTEAFF

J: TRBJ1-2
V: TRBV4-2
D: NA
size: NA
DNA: TGTGCCAGCAGCCAAGGAACTGGGCAGGCTGGCTACACCTTC
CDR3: CASSQGTGQAGYTF

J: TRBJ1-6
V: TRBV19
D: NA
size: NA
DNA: TGTGCCAGTAGTATAGTAGAGGGGTCGGGACCCCTCCACTTT
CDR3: CASSIVEGSGPLHF

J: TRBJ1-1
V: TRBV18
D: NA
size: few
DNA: TGTGCCAGCTCACCATCACAGGACACTGAAGCTTTCTTT
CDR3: CASSPSQDTEAFF

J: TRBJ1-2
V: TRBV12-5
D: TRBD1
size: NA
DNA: TGTGCTAGTGGTTTGGCGGACAGGGCCTACACCTTC
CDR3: CASGLADRAYTF

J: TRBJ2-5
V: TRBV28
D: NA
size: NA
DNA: TGTGCCAGCAGTGCTTCAACCGGGGTACAAGAGACCCAGTACTTC
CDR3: CASSASTGVQETQYF

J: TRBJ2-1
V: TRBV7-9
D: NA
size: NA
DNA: TGTGCCAGCAGCTCCCATGGGGGGCCTGGCTCCTACAATGAGCAGTTCTTC
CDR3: CASSSHGGPGSYNEQFF

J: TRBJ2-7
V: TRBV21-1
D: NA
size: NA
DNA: TGTGCCCCGGGGCGCTCCGAGCAGTACTTC
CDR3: CAPGRSEQYF

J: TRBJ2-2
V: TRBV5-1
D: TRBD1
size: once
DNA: TGCGCCAGCAGCTTGGAGGGACAGGGGAGCGGGAACACCGGGGAGCTGTTTTTT
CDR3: CASSLEGQGSGNTGELFF

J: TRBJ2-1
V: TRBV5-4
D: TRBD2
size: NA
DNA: TGTGCCAGCAGCTCTGGTGACCTGGACGGGAGGATGGTAAATGAGCAGTTCTTC
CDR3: CASSSGDLDGRMVNEQFF

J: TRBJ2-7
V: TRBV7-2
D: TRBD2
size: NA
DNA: TGTGCCAGCAGCATAGGACTAGCGGGAGGGCTTGGCGAGCAGTACTTC
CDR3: CASSIGLAGGLGEQYF

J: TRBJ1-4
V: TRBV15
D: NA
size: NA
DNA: TGTGCCACCAGCAGGGGGAGGGGAATGGAAAAACTGTTTTTT
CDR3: CATSRGRGMEKLFF

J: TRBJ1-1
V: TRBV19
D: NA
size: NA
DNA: TGTGCCAGTAGTATAGGGACCGCGGGAGGGAACACTGAAGCTTTCTTT
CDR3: CASSIGTAGGNTEAFF